This T cell receptor beta chain was sequenced in a study of cytomegalovirus exposure and HLA in healthy donors. General study points: In a later analysis, an Asian-associated ancestry cluster reportedly showed fewer N-insertions than the roughly 700-donor mean. Later on, an analysis found that several of the most significant clusters appeared to be linked to common viral pathogens, which included parvovirus B19.

60 Vbeta and 13 Jbeta primers were used in PCR. The data were produced by immunoSEQ multiplex PCR, yet TCRdb's version contains in-frame clones alone and is incomplete. Counted here are about 91,000 clones, roughly 86% occurring once; the ten biggest clones make up 9.2%. V was cut by 5 bases and J by 4 bases, with 14 bases left in between. There are 14 residues in the CDR3. From germline, CDR1 is SQVTM and CDR2 ANQGSEA. This clone was counted a few times. Its target is not known. The clonotype was recovered from a man younger than 40 in good health and CMV-seropositive. The chain is built from TRBV29-1 and TRBJ2-2, with D possibly being TRBD1 (6 bases). Sample: PBMCs. CDR3 in amino acids: CSVPTGLGTGELFF. The CDR3 coding sequence is TGCAGCGTTCCTACAGGGTTGGGCACCGGGGAGCTGTTTTTT.